A selection of T cell receptor beta chains follows, all from one sample in a study of cytomegalovirus exposure and HLA in healthy donors. Generated by immunoSEQ multiplex PCR, the TCRdb table keeps only in-frame clones and is missing some. Here the sample spans some 87,000 clones, around 78% being singletons. Material: PBMCs. The receptors originated from a man aged 18 to 30 in good health and CMV-seropositive. CDR3s include the opening cysteine and the closing phenylalanine or tryptophan. The D gene is left open where the match is weak. Some rows mark clone size as missing; the rest say once, few, many or name a class of expanded clone.

TRBJ1-1	NA	NA	TRBV27	CASSYVAGDTEAFF	TGTGCCAGCAGTTATGTGGCAGGGGACACTGAAGCTTTCTTT
TRBJ2-2	NA	NA	TRBV15	CATSRVRNTGELFF	TGTGCCACCAGCAGAGTGCGGAACACCGGGGAGCTGTTTTTT
TRBJ2-2	NA	NA	TRBV25-1	CASSDEGGTGELFF	TGTGCCAGCAGTGACGAGGGGGGGACCGGGGAGCTGTTTTTT
TRBJ2-1	NA	TRBD2	TRBV5-1	CASSHGLAGERYNEQFF	TGCGCCAGCAGCCACGGACTAGCGGGAGAGAGGTACAATGAGCAGTTCTTC
TRBJ1-2	NA	NA	TRBV6-1	CASSTGLPDGYTF	TGTGCCAGCAGCACAGGGCTCCCGGATGGCTACACCTTC
TRBJ2-3	NA	TRBD1	TRBV7-2	CASRRQGPTLTDTQYF	TGTGCCAGCAGGAGACAGGGCCCCACTTTAACAGATACGCAGTATTTT
TRBJ2-7	NA	TRBD2	TRBV7-9	CASSLALAGTYEQYF	TGTGCCAGCAGCTTAGCACTAGCGGGAACCTACGAGCAGTACTTC
TRBJ1-1	once	TRBD1	TRBV10-2	CASSESGRGRNTEAFF	TGCGCCAGCAGTGAGTCGGGCAGGGGGCGGAACACTGAAGCTTTCTTT
TRBJ2-2	few	TRBD1	TRBV10-2	CASSWTGNTGELFF	TGCGCCAGCAGTTGGACAGGGAACACCGGGGAGCTGTTTTTT
TRBJ2-7	NA	NA	TRBV4-1	CASSPRTAYEQYF	TGCGCCAGCAGCCCTCGGACAGCCTACGAGCAGTACTTC
TRBJ2-7	NA	TRBD1	TRBV2	CASRETGVSYEQYF	TGTGCCAGCAGAGAGACAGGGGTTTCGTACGAGCAGTACTTC
TRBJ1-1	NA	NA	TRBV5-1	CASSLAWQNTEAFF	TGCGCCAGCAGCTTGGCCTGGCAGAACACTGAAGCTTTCTTT
TRBJ2-7	NA	TRBD2	TRBV11-3	CASGSTGTSRSYEQYF	TGTGCCAGCGGCTCCACCGGGACTAGCCGATCCTACGAGCAGTACTTC
TRBJ2-5	NA	NA	TRBV18	CASSPSRNQETQYF	TGTGCCAGCTCACCATCCAGGAACCAAGAGACCCAGTACTTC
TRBJ2-7	NA	TRBD2	TRBV6-1	CASSVLSGLAGVEQYF	TGTGCCAGCAGTGTACTTTCGGGACTAGCGGGAGTCGAGCAGTACTTC
TRBJ2-7	NA	TRBD1	TRBV28	CASRSGTGIRHEQYF	TGTGCCAGCAGGTCCGGGACAGGGATAAGGCACGAGCAGTACTTC
TRBJ2-2	NA	TRBD2	TRBV7-7	CASSSLGRGTITGELFF	TGTGCTAGCAGCTCTCTCGGGAGGGGGACCATCACCGGGGAGCTGTTTTTT
TRBJ2-7	NA	TRBD1	TRBV19	CASRRDRGDEQYF	TGTGCCAGTAGGAGGGACAGGGGCGACGAGCAGTACTTC
TRBJ1-3	few	NA	TRBV2	CASSESTVSGNTIYF	TGTGCCAGCAGTGAGTCGACAGTCTCTGGAAACACCATATATTTT
TRBJ1-1	few	NA	TRBV7-9	CASSFGGQAFF	TGTGCCAGCAGCTTCGGCGGACAGGCTTTCTTT
TRBJ1-4	few	TRBD1	TRBV7-2	CASSKRTGVDEKLFF	TGTGCCAGCAGCAAAAGGACAGGGGTAGATGAAAAACTGTTTTTT
TRBJ2-7	NA	TRBD2	TRBV4-2	CASSQDNPSGAYEQYF	TGTGCCAGCAGCCAAGATAATCCTAGCGGGGCCTACGAGCAGTACTTC
TRBJ1-2	few	NA	TRBV6-5	CASSYMRFYGYTF	TGTGCCAGCAGTTACATGAGGTTCTATGGCTACACCTTC
TRBJ2-1	NA	TRBD2	TRBV4-1	CASSSKGSGARNNEQFF	TGCGCCAGCAGCTCTAAAGGTAGCGGGGCGCGGAACAATGAGCAGTTCTTC
TRBJ2-7	NA	TRBD1	TRBV11-2	CASSRGQGSPYEQYF	TGTGCCAGCAGCCGGGGACAGGGTTCCCCCTACGAGCAGTACTTC
TRBJ2-7	few	TRBD1	TRBV4-1	CASAPGQFYEQYF	TGCGCCAGTGCGCCGGGACAGTTCTACGAGCAGTACTTC
TRBJ1-3	NA	NA	TRBV21-1	CASSPSYSGNTIYF	TGTGCCAGCAGCCCATCCTACTCTGGAAACACCATATATTTT
TRBJ2-2	NA	TRBD2	TRBV28	CASSYTKPGLAGYSTGELFF	TGTGCCAGCAGTTATACTAAACCGGGACTAGCGGGATACAGCACCGGGGAGCTGTTTTTT
TRBJ2-1	NA	NA	TRBV5-1	CASSLKQGHEQFF	TGCGCCAGCAGCTTGAAGCAGGGCCATGAGCAGTTCTTC
TRBJ2-7	NA	NA	TRBV9	CASSGVLSYEQYF	TGTGCCAGCAGCGGCGTACTTTCCTACGAGCAGTACTTC
TRBJ2-5	NA	TRBD1	TRBV4-1	CASSQGRDRGGTQYF	TGCGCCAGCAGCCAAGGGCGGGACAGGGGAGGGACCCAGTACTTC
TRBJ2-1	NA	TRBD1	TRBV29-1	CSVEVSGTGLYNEQFF	TGCAGCGTTGAAGTTTCCGGGACAGGGCTCTACAATGAGCAGTTCTTC
TRBJ2-1	NA	NA	TRBV9	CASSALASEQFF	TGTGCCAGCAGCGCACTAGCCTCCGAGCAGTTCTTC
TRBJ1-1	NA	NA	TRBV5-1	CASSLATDTEAFF	TGCGCCAGCAGCTTGGCGACAGACACTGAAGCTTTCTTT
TRBJ1-4	NA	NA	TRBV25-1	CASTQFDEKLFF	TGTGCCAGCACCCAGTTTGATGAAAAACTGTTTTTT
TRBJ1-3	NA	NA	TRBV29-1	CSVGVSGNTIYF	TGCAGCGTCGGAGTCTCTGGAAACACCATATATTTT
TRBJ1-2	NA	NA	TRBV28	CASAGGLFYGYTF	TGTGCCAGCGCCGGGGGACTATTTTATGGCTACACCTTC
TRBJ2-7	NA	NA	TRBV27	CASSTQGEQYF	TGTGCCAGCAGTACACAGGGTGAGCAGTACTTC
TRBJ2-2	NA	NA	TRBV5-6	CASSPPAGYAGELFF	TGTGCCAGCAGCCCACCTGCCGGGTACGCCGGGGAGCTGTTTTTT
TRBJ1-5	few	NA	TRBV6-1	CASSEASFYQPQHF	TGTGCCAGCAGTGAAGCGAGCTTTTATCAGCCCCAGCATTTT
TRBJ2-7	NA	TRBD1	TRBV4-1	CASSHGGTGVYEQYF	TGCGCCAGCAGCCACGGGGGGACAGGGGTTTACGAGCAGTACTTC
TRBJ2-5	few	TRBD1	TRBV29-1	CSVAGGGGTQYF	TGCAGCGTTGCAGGGGGTGGGGGGACCCAGTACTTC
TRBJ2-5	NA	NA	TRBV7-8	CASSYRSQETQYF	TGTGCCAGCAGCTACCGGAGCCAAGAGACCCAGTACTTC
TRBJ1-1	NA	NA	TRBV6-5	CASKPQHRRGSEAFF	TGTGCCAGCAAGCCCCAGCACAGGAGAGGCTCTGAAGCTTTCTTT
TRBJ1-1	NA	NA	TRBV20-1	CSASRTRAFF	TGCAGTGCTTCCCGGACAAGGGCTTTCTTT
TRBJ2-1	NA	TRBD2	TRBV6-5	CATTPGLAYNEQFF	TGTGCCACCACCCCGGGACTAGCTTACAATGAGCAGTTCTTC
TRBJ2-2	NA	TRBD1	TRBV4-1	CASSPRDRVNTGELFF	TGCGCCAGCAGCCCACGGGACAGGGTAAACACCGGGGAGCTGTTTTTT
TRBJ2-7	NA	TRBD1	TRBV15	CATSADRGYEQYF	TGTGCCACCAGCGCAGACAGGGGTTACGAGCAGTACTTC
TRBJ1-1	NA	NA	TRBV13	CASSPQQGLNTEAFF	TGTGCCAGCAGCCCACAACAGGGCCTGAACACTGAAGCTTTCTTT
TRBJ2-7	NA	TRBD1	TRBV4-1	CASSPGTGVDEQYF	TGCGCCAGCAGTCCCGGGACAGGGGTTGACGAGCAGTACTTC
TRBJ2-1	NA	TRBD2	TRBV15	CATSRDLGTSGAMGSYNEQFF	TGTGCCACCAGCAGAGATCTTGGGACTAGCGGGGCAATGGGCTCCTACAATGAGCAGTTCTTC
TRBJ2-6	NA	NA	TRBV4-1	CASSRITGIGANVLTF	TGCGCCAGCAGTCGAATCACAGGGATCGGGGCCAACGTCCTGACTTTC